This T cell receptor beta chain was obtained from a study of blood T cell repertoires in COVID-19. Original processing methods: Cell counts per sample came from amplifying reference gene primers. Assay: immunoSEQ multiplex PCR; the TCRdb copy retains only in-frame clones and omits some. That table supplies the V and J calls and clone size; D and trimming were determined from the DNA. Of about 300,000 clones listed, about four fifths are singletons. The germline V and J ends were trimmed by 0 bases and 5 bases, with 19 bases remaining between them. The CDR3 length is 17 residues. The germline gives CDR1 SEHNR, CDR2 FQNEAQ (reference sequence).

The TCR originated in a woman between 50 and 59 years old with acute or convalescent COVID-19. The J gene is TRBJ2-5, the V gene TRBV7-9, with D perhaps TRBD1 (5 bases). Source material: peripheral blood. The CDR3 is CASSLATSKGIAETQYF. The CDR3 DNA sequence: TGTGCCAGCAGCTTAGCCACCTCAAAGGGGATTGCGGAGACCCAGTACTTC.